This T cell receptor (beta chain) was observed in a study of shared clonotypes between healthy human individuals (TCRdb year 2020). The study in broad terms: Three men and two women, aged 18 to 49 years, made up the cohort. Each donor's leukapheresis produced roughly between roughly 0.85 and 9.5 billion PBMCs. To increase sequencing depth and limit assay-specific biases, TCR repertoire library preparation and sequencing were carried out by different laboratories using diverse techniques. Blood TCR repertoires of about five healthy adults were deeply sequenced to estimate repertoire size and the extent of clonotype sharing between individuals. For each donor, CD4 naive and CD4 memory were each given three plates, CD8 naive was given two plates, and CD8 memory was given one plate. Study-wide findings and limitations: Pairwise subsampling indicated that sequencing depth was expected to affect the degree of clonotype sharing among donors. Even with the large sequencing depth, rarefaction of the sorted-subset datasets indicated that sequencing was incomplete. Sampling was restricted to blood, and TCR repertoires in tissue are likely to differ from TCR repertoires in blood. The genetic and exposure-history diversity represented was limited by the small number of donors. Sharing across a handful of donors was observed for around 5% of naive CD4, under 4% of naive CD8, 2.3% of memory CD4, and 0.4% of memory CD8 clonotypes. Compared with non-shared clonotypes, clonotypes shared by all four sorted-subset donors had higher generation probabilities. Larger estimated clonotype richness was generally found for naive subsets than for memory subsets.

A single count supports this clone. No antigen is known for it. Base qualities are missing; no much larger clone stands one base away. TCR CDR3 regions were amplified from genomic DNA by multiplex PCR using the deep immunoSEQ assay. Genomic DNA extracted from each cell subset was distributed evenly over all wells of several immunoSEQ 96-well plates, and each plate served as one replicate. For sorted subsets, 200 to 250 ng genomic DNA, equal to tens of thousands of T cell genomes, was loaded into each replicate PCR. Purified libraries were measured with a Qubit 3.0 fluorometer, size-checked on a Bioanalyzer 2100, and measured again with the KAPA Library Quantification kit. Each immunoSEQ 96-well plate was sequenced on its own single-read 150-cycle Illumina NextSeq 550 flow cell. In the original analysis: Because the immunoSEQ output included only junctional sequences and no quality scores, the filtering could not be the same as the filtering used for full-length reads. Sequences were annotated with PyIR, a Python wrapper for IgBLAST v1.9, using IMGT germline references to assign V/J genes and CDR3. Any read was removed if the V/J assignment was weak (E-value above 1e-6), the CDR3 was missing, or the read contained stop codons, out-of-frame junctions, or ambiguous translated residues. V3J clonotypes were defined as sequences sharing the same inferred V gene, J gene, and CDR3 amino acid sequence. The percentage overlap between two repertoires was calculated by dividing the number of shared unique clonotypes by the size of the smaller repertoire. Richness of each repertoire was evaluated using RTK rarefaction, the Chao1 estimator, and Recon v2.1 estimates of unobserved clonotypes. For all TCRbeta clonotypes obtained by the gDNA method from a few donors, generation probabilities were computed with OLGA. TCRdb holds this immuneACCESS table with in-frame rearrangements only. Some clones are missing; in checked studies, unresolved V genes explain under half, and the rest has no known cause. That table is the source of V, J and clone size, and D and trimming were worked out from the DNA. The table for this sample lists about 690,000 clones; 90% of them were counted only once. Of the sample, about 33% falls within the top ten clones.

The donors were healthy, HIV-negative adults with no recently reported acute infections or vaccinations. Every donor was a Caucasian adult living in Nashville, Tennessee, USA. The CD8 memory samples were a combination of magnetically selected CD45RO+ cells and CCR7-negative CD45RA+ effector memory (TemRA) cells. Blood was obtained by leukapheresis, after which PBMCs were separated by Ficoll-Histopaque density gradient centrifugation and cryopreserved in liquid nitrogen vapor phase. Purity and quantity of every magnetically sorted T cell population were checked by analytical flow cytometry. Each sorted fraction had its genomic DNA isolated and then quantified by UV absorbance on a Nanodrop 2000c. The CDR3 runs 15 residues from the cysteine to the phenylalanine. Of all the DNA, just the CDR3 is kept, 45 bases in frame from base 1. Trimming leaves V shorter by 3 bases and J shorter by 8 bases, with the junction holding 9 bases beyond the gene matches. Taken from the germline V gene, the CDR1 and CDR2 loops are SGDLS and YYNGEE.

The receptor comes from a man aged 18-30 years in good health. Some clones in this sample may be carry-over from other donors' samples. Recombination joined TRBV9 with TRBJ2-1; 9 of the junction bases match TRBD2. Sample: memory CD8+ T cells from PBMCs. The cell subset or site label, as the study defines it: CD45RO+ cells pooled with CCR7-negative TemRA cells. The bases read TGTGCCAGCAGCGACCTAGCGGGAAATCTCGATGAGCAGTTCTTC. Its coded protein is CASSDLAGNLDEQFF.